These 8 T cell receptor beta chains were sequenced from one sample in a study of T cell clonotyping in hematopoietic cell transplantation (dated by TCRdb to about 2021). This specimen's time point label, per the study, means: recipient sample about 28 days before transplant, after cytoreduction. The library came from the immunoSEQ multiplex PCR assay. The table comes from immuneACCESS by way of TCRdb, which keeps in-frame sequences with V and J called. Part of the clones is missing from these tables; in studies checked, under half for an unresolved V gene and the rest for unknown reasons. Across this sample there are about 13,000 clones, with approximately 80% seen only once. The top ten clones comprise approximately 15% of the sample. This specimen consisted of peripheral blood mononuclear cells, obtained before stem cell transplant. These receptors were taken from a man in his 60s with acute myeloid leukemia. Some clones in this sample may be carry-over from other donors' samples.

This clone was detected once. The chain recombines TRBV7-9 with TRBJ2-1; TRBD2 agrees at 14 bases. J lost 7 bases, V lost 4 bases, and 0 bases had no gene match. The CDR3 spans 14 residues. Per germline, CDR1 SEHNR and CDR2 FQNEAQ (reference sequence). The CDR3 is CASSWTSGGNEQFF. The CDR3 DNA is TGTGCCAGCAGCTGGACTAGCGGGGGGAATGAGCAGTTCTTC.

The genes are TRBV11-3 and TRBJ2-7, with 7 bases matching TRBD1. The CDR3 spans 14 residues. Germline V gene data show CDR1 as SGHNT and CDR2 as YENEEA. Unmatched junction bases numbered 7, after V lost 5 bases and J lost 3 bases. CDR3 loop: CASSLRDSFYEQYF. The DNA of the CDR3 is TGTGCCAGCAGCCTGAGGGACAGCTTCTACGAGCAGTACTTC.

Only one count was recorded for this clone. The chain is built from TRBV7-9 and TRBJ2-3; 9 nucleotides match TRBD2. Per the germline V gene, CDR1 is SEHNR and CDR2 is FQNEAQ (reference sequence). After removal of 5 bases from V and 2 bases from J, the junction contained 5 bases not matched to a gene. CDR3 length: 15 amino acids. The CDR3 region has the DNA TGTGCCAGCAGCCCCAGCGGGGGGACCACAGATACGCAGTATTTT. It yields the protein CASSPSGGTTDTQYF. The entire variable domain, with the rest obtained from reference TRBV7-9 and TRBJ2-3, is as follows: DTGVSQNPRHKITKRGQNVTFRCDPISEHNRLYWYRQTLGQGPEFLTYFQNEAQLEKSRLLSDRFSAERPKGSFSTLEIQRTEQGDSAMYLCASSPSGGTTDTQYFGPGTRLTVL.

The rearrangement uses TRBV28 and TRBJ1-1; tentative D call: TRBD1 (6 bases). With 6 bases removed from V and 7 bases from J, the gap between germline ends came to 15 bases. CDR3 length: 13 residues. Germline V gives CDR1 MDHEN, CDR2 SYDVKM. Here the CDR3 reads CASSRRGTYEAFF. The CDR3, as DNA: TGTGCCAGCAGCCGACGAGGGACATATGAAGCTTTCTTT.

This clone appeared a few times. The gene calls are TRBV27 and TRBJ2-1; TRBD2 matches 9 bases. Germline CDR1 MNHEY, CDR2 SMNVEV (reference sequence). This CDR3 comprises 14 residues. V gave up 6 bases and J gave up 1 base; unmatched junction bases: 1. The CDR3 DNA reads as TGTGCCAGCAGCGCGGGAGGGTCCTACAATGAGCAGTTCTTC. It is translated as CASSAGGSYNEQFF.

The J gene is TRBJ2-2, the V gene TRBV7-2; no clear D. The CDR3 runs to 14 residues. Germline V gene data show CDR1 as SGHTA and CDR2 as FQGNSA. V lost 1 base and J lost 1, with 4 bases in between. The CDR3 here is CASSLGQNTGELFF. DNA of the CDR3: TGTGCCAGCAGCTTAGGGCAGAACACCGGGGAGCTGTTTTTT.

V and J are TRBV5-6 and TRBJ1-1; the match to TRBD1 covers 7 bases. In germline, CDR1 is SGHDT, CDR2 YYEEEE. With 4 bases clipped from V and 3 bases from J, the junction kept 3 bases outside the gene matches. The CDR3 contains 13 residues. CDR3: CASSGDRDTEAFF. The CDR3 DNA follows: TGTGCCAGCAGCGGGGACAGAGACACTGAAGCTTTCTTT. Full variable domain (remainder filled in from reference TRBV5-6 and TRBJ1-1): DAGVTQSPTHLIKTRGQQVTLRCSPKSGHDTVSWYQQALGQGPQFIFQYYEEEERQRGNFPDRFSGHQFPNYSSELNVNALLLGDSALYLCASSGDRDTEAFFGQGTRLTVV.

J is TRBJ2-4 and V is TRBV21-1; TRBD2, as called in the table, went unchecked against the DNA. TRBV21-1 is described as a pseudogene. The CDR3 is 14 residues long. DNA for the CDR3: TGTGCCAGCAGCAAGAGTCAAAACCGGGGCATTCAGTACTTC. This encodes CASSKSQNRGIQYF.